These 11 T cell receptor beta chains originate from one sample sequenced in a study of T cells in Graves' hyperthyroidism and ophthalmopathy. Using RNA transcripts as the source, TCR beta CDR3 regions were amplified. The TCR CDR3 first-round RT-PCR relied on the HTBI primer set. TCRdb redid the calling of the multiplex PCR reads with MiXCR, one entry per CDR3 protein. The data hold around 600,000 distinct CDR3 sequences, with approximately 42% observed a single time. The source material was peripheral blood or thyroid tissue (not recorded which). These receptors were taken from an adult man with Graves' disease, either hyperthyroidism or ophthalmopathy (not recorded which).

The table lists this clonotype with many counts. This chain joins TRBV7-2 and TRBJ2-5; D gene ambiguous. The CDR3 runs to 14 residues. The germline CDR1 and CDR2 sequences are SGHTA and FQGNSA. V lost 6 bases to trimming and J lost 5 bases, with 16 bases between them. The CDR3 reads CASSRFSRTETQYF. The CDR3 DNA reads as TGTGCCAGCAGTCGATTTAGCAGGACCGAGACCCAGTACTTC.

The table lists this clonotype with a count of one. This chain connects TRBV7-7 to TRBJ2-6; TRBD1 matches 8 bases. Germline lookup yields CDR1 SSHAT and CDR2 FNYEAQ (reference sequence). The CDR3 has 18 residues. The CDR3 DNA reads as TGTGCTAGCGTTGTTGTGGGCAGGGGGCGCCCTGGGGCCAACGTCCTGACTTTC. Protein: CASVVVGRGRPGANVLTF.

CDR3 amino acids: CASSIQGAVGEKLFF. In nucleotides, the CDR3 is TGTGCCAGCAGTATCCAGGGGGCGGTTGGTGAAAAACTGTTTTTT. J is TRBJ1-4 and V is TRBV6-6; 8 nucleotides match TRBD1. The V segment lost 5 bases and the J segment 7 bases; nucleotides outside the gene matches: 9. The CDR3 length is 15 residues. Germline CDR1 reads MNHNY; CDR2 reads SVGAGI (reference sequence).

This clonotype has a count of ten or more. The rearrangement joins TRBV29-1 to TRBJ1-2; D is unresolved. CDR1 is SQVTM and CDR2 is ANQGSEA in the germline V gene. The CDR3 spans 13 residues. V shed 3 bases and J shed 2 bases, with 10 bases lying between them. In DNA, the CDR3 is TGCAGCGTTGAGAATCCCAGAAACTATGGCTACACCTTC. Its protein is CSVENPRNYGYTF.

This chain links TRBV15 with TRBJ2-7, with 7 bases fitting TRBD2. CDR1 is LNHNV, CDR2 YYDKDF, per germline (reference sequence). The V and J ends lost 9 bases and 2 bases, in that order; junction bases with no gene match: 1. The CDR3 has 11 residues. CDR3: CATLAAYEQYF. As DNA, the CDR3 is TGTGCCACTCTAGCGGCCTACGAGCAGTACTTC.

Comments on this clonotype: A much larger clone sits a single nucleotide away, making a read error possible. The chain couples TRBV10-3 to TRBJ1-2, with D possibly matching TRBD1 (5 bases). CDR3 size: 14 residues. V lost 5 bases to trimming and J lost 4 bases, with 14 bases between them. Germline CDR1 and CDR2: ENHRY and SYGVKD. The CDR3 DNA follows: TGTGCCATCAGTCGTCAGGGAATAGGCTATGGCTACACCTTC. This translates into CAISRQGIGYGYTF.

This clonotype occurred once. V and J are TRBV10-3 and TRBJ1-2; tentative D call: TRBD1 (5 bases). The V end was cut by 10 bases, the J end by 3 bases, with 30 bases between. This CDR3 is built from 18 residues. Germline CDR1 and CDR2: ENHRY and SYGVKD. This chain's CDR3 is CASSLEGRGRSPYYGYTF. DNA of the CDR3: TGTGCCAGCAGCTTGGAAGGCCGGGGCCGATCCCCGTACTATGGCTACACCTTC.

This clonotype was counted many times. CDR3 residues: CATSRDRNQPQHF. The CDR3 bases are TGTGCCACCAGCAGAGACAGGAATCAGCCCCAGCATTTT. This chain links TRBV15 with TRBJ1-5; D unresolved. The CDR3 contains 13 residues. CDR1 and CDR2 from the germline V gene are LNHNV and YYDKDF (reference sequence). Trimming shortened V by 0 bases and J by 4 bases, and 4 bases separated the two germline ends.

This clonotype has just one count. One junction end disagrees with the germline gene, perhaps due to a read error. V usage is TRBV2 and J usage is TRBJ2-7; D not resolved. The CDR3 contains 14 residues. Germline-derived CDR1 and CDR2 are SNHLY and FYNNEI. DNA of the CDR3: TGTGCCATCAGTGAGTCAGGTTCGTTCCGCGAGCAGTACTTC. It yields the protein CAISESGSFREQYF.

The sample holds many counts of this clonotype. The chain is built from TRBV29-1 and TRBJ2-7; 9 positions agree with TRBD1. The germline CDR1 and CDR2 sequences are SQVTM and ANQGSEA. V lost 5 bases to trimming and J lost 6 bases; unmatched junction nucleotides: 5. The CDR3 consists of 12 residues. The CDR3 bases are TGCAGCGTTCGGGGACAGGGACTCGAGCAGTACTTC. Amino acids: CSVRGQGLEQYF.

There are many counts of this clonotype. The chain recombines TRBV29-1 with TRBJ1-2; D is uncertain. This CDR3 contains 13 residues. Trimming stripped 0 bases from V and 2 bases from J, with 7 bases between. CDR1 is SQVTM, CDR2 ANQGSEA, per germline. The CDR3: CSVEDTGNYGYTF. The CDR3 coding sequence is TGCAGCGTTGAAGATACCGGAAACTATGGCTACACCTTC.